Given below is one T cell receptor beta chain in context. The sample is drawn from a study of blood T cell repertoires in COVID-19. Study in general: Whether acute or convalescent, the COVID-19 samples came from the United States, Italy and Spain.

The CDR3 covers 14 residues. V gave up 2 bases and J gave up 4 bases, with 11 bases separating them. CDR1 and CDR2 from the germline V gene are MNHNY and SVGAGI (reference sequence). Original processing methods: Researchers report that nucleated cell counts were estimated from reference gene primer amplification. The method was immunoSEQ multiplex PCR; TCRdb's version includes in-frame clones alone and lacks a portion of them. V and J calls and clone size are given by that table; D and trimming were obtained from the DNA. Among roughly 210,000 clones, roughly 84% were seen once, and the ten largest hold roughly a tenth. Followed longitudinally, the Seattle patients had been enrolled during active infection.

The sequence derives from an elderly woman with COVID-19, enrolled during active disease. V and J are TRBV6-6 and TRBJ1-2; D unresolved. The sample consisted of peripheral blood. CDR3 coding DNA: TGTGCCAGCAGTTACAGGGAGGGCACCTATGGCTACACCTTC. It encodes CASSYREGTYGYTF.